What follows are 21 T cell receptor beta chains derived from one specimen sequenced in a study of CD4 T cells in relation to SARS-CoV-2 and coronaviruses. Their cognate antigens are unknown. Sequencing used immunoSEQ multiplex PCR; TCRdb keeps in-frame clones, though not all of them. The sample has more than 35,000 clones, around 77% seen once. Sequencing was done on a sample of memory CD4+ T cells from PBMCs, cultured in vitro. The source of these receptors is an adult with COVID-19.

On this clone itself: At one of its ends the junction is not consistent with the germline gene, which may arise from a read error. CDR3 bases: TGTGCCAGCAATGAAGCGGTTAGCTCCTACAATGAGCAGTTCTTC. This codes for CASNEAVSSYNEQFF. The V call is TRBV6-1, the J call TRBJ2-1, with D possibly being TRBD2 (5 bases). This CDR3 comprises 15 residues. CDR1 is MNHNS and CDR2 is SASEGT in the germline V gene.

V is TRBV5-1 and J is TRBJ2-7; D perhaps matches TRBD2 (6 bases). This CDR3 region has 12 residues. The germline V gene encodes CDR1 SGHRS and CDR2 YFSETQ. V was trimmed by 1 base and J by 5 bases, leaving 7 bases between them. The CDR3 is CASSLSGDEQYF. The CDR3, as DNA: TGCGCCAGCAGCTTGTCGGGGGACGAGCAGTACTTC.

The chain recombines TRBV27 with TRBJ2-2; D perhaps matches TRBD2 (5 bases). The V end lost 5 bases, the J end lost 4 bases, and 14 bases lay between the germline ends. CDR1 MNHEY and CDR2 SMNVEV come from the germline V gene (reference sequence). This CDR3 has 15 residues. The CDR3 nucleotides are TGTGCCAGCAGTCAATACGGGGTGAGCACCGGGGAGCTGTTTTTT. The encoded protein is CASSQYGVSTGELFF.

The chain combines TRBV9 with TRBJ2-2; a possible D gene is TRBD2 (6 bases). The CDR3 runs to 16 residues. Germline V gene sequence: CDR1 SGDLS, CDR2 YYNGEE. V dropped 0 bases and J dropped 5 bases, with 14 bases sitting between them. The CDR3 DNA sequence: TGTGCCAGCAGCGTAGGTGTAGGCGGGATGACCGGGGAGCTGTTTTTT. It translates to CASSVGVGGMTGELFF.

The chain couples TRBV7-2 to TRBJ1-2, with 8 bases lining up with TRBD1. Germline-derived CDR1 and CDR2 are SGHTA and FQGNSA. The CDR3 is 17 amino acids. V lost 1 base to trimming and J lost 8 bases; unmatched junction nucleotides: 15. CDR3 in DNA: TGTGCCAGCAGCTTAGACGGGCAGGGGGCGCGACGAGGGGGCTACACCTTC. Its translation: CASSLDGQGARRGGYTF.

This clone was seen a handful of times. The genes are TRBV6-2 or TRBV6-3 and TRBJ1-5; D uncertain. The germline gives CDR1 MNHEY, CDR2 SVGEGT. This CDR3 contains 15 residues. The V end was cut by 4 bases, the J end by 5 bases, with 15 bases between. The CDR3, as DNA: TGTGCCAGCAGTTCTACGAGGGTGCTGGATCAGCCCCAGCATTTT. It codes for CASSSTRVLDQPQHF.

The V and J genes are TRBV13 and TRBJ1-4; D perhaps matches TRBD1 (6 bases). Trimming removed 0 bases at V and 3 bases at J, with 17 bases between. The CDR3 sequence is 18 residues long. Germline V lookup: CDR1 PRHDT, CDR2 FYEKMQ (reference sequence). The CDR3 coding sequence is TGTGCCAGCAGCTTAGGAGGAAATCGGGACAATGCTAATGAAAAACTGTTTTTT. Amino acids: CASSLGGNRDNANEKLFF.

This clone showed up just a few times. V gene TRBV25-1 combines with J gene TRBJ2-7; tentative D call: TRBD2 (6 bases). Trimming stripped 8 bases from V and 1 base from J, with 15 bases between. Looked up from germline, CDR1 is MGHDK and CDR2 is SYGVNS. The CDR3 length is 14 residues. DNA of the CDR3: TGTGCCAGCCAAACCGGACTACCTTCCTACGAGCAGTACTTC. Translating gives CASQTGLPSYEQYF.

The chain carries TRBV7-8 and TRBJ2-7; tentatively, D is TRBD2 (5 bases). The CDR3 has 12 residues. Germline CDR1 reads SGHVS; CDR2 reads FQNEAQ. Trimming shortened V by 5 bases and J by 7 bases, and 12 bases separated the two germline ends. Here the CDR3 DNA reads TGTGCCAGCAGCCAAGGAGGTGGAGAGCAGTACTTC. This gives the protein CASSQGGGEQYF.

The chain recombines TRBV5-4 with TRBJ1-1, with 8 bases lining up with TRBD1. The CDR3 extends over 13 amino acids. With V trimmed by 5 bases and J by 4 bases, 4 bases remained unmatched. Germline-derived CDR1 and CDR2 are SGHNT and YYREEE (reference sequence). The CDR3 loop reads CASRIQGGTEAFF. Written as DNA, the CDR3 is TGTGCCAGCAGGATACAGGGGGGCACTGAAGCTTTCTTT.

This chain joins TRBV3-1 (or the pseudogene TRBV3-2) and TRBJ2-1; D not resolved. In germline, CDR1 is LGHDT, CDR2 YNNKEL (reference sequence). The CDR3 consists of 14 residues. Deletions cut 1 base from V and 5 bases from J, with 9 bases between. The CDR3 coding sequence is TGTGCCAGCAGCCAAGTTCGAGGCAACAATGAGCAGTTCTTC. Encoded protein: CASSQVRGNNEQFF.

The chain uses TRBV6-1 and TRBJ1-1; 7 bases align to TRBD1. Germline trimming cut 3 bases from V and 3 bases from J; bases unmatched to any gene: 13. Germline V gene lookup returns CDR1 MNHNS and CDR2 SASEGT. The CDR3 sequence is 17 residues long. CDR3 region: CASSDPTKGQTYTEAFF. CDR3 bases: TGTGCCAGCAGTGACCCGACGAAGGGACAGACCTACACTGAAGCTTTCTTT.

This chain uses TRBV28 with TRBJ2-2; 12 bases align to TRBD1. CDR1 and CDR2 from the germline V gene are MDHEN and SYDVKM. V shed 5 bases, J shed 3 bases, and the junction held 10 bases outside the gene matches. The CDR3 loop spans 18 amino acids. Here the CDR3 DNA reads TGTGCCAGCAGTACGTCCGGGACAGGGGGCTTCGACACCGGGGAGCTGTTTTTT. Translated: CASSTSGTGGFDTGELFF.

The CDR3 protein is CASSEQGYQETQYF. The CDR3 DNA reads TGTGCCAGCTCAGAACAGGGCTACCAAGAGACCCAGTACTTC. V gene TRBV18 combines with J gene TRBJ2-5, with D perhaps TRBD1 (6 bases). V was clipped by 5 bases and J by 0 bases, with 10 bases between them. The germline CDR1 and CDR2 sequences are KGHSH and LQKENI. This CDR3 spans 14 amino acids.

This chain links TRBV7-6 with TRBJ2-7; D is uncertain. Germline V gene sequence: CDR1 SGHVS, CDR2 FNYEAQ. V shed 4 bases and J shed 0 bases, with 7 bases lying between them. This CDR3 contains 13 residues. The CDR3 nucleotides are TGTGCCAGCAGCTCCTCCACCTCCTACGAGCAGTACTTC. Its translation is CASSSSTSYEQYF.

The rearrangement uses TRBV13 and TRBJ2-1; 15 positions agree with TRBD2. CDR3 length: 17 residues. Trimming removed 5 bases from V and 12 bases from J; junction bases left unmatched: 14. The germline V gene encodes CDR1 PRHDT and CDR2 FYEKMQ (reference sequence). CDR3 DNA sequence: TGTGCCAGCAGCGCCAACGAAGGACTAGCGGGAGGGAGGATGCAGTTCTTC. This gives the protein CASSANEGLAGGRMQFF.

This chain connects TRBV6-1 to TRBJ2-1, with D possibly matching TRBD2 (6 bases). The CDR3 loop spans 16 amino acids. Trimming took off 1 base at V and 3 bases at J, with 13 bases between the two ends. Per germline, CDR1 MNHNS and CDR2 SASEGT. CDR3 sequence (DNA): TGTGCCAGCAGTGAAGTTCGCCGCGGGAACTACAATGAGCAGTTCTTC. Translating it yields CASSEVRRGNYNEQFF.

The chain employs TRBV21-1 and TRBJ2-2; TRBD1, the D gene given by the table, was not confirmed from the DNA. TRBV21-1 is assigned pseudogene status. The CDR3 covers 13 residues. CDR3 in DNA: TGTGCCAGCAGCAAACAGGGCACCGGGGAGCTGTTTTTT. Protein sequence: CASSKQGTGELFF.

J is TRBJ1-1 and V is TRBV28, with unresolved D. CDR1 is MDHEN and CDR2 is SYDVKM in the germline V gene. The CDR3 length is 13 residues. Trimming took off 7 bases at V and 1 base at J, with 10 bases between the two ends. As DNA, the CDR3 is TGTGCCAGCACCACCCCAACGAACACTGAAGCTTTCTTT. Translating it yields CASTTPTNTEAFF. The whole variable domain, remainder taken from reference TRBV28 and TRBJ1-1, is DVKVTQSSRYLVKRTGEKVFLECVQDMDHENMFWYRQDPGLGLRLIYFSYDVKMKEKGDIPEGYSVSREKKERFSLILESASTNQTSMYLCASTTPTNTEAFFGQGTRLTVV.

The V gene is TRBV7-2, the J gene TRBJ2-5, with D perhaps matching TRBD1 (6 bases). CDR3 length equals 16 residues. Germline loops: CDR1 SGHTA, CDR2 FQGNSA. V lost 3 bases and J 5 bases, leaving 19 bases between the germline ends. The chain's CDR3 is CASSFSASTGWETQYF. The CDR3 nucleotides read TGTGCCAGCAGCTTCAGTGCTTCCACAGGGTGGGAGACCCAGTACTTC.

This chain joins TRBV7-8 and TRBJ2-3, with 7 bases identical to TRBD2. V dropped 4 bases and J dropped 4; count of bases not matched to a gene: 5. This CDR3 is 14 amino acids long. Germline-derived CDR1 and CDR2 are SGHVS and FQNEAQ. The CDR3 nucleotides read TGTGCCAGCAGCTCGGGGGGTAGGGCAGATACGCAGTATTTT. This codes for CASSSGGRADTQYF.